This TCR beta chain stems from a study of blood T cell repertoires in COVID-19. Across the study: T cells, B-cell-depleted T cells, or PBMCs provided the cDNA or gDNA that served as material.

Measured with immunoSEQ multiplex PCR; TCRdb has only the in-frame clones, and not every one. The data contain 110,000 to 150,000 clones, roughly 80% of them seen just once; the ten biggest clones take up around 8.6%. In germline, CDR1 is SEHNR, CDR2 FQNEAQ (reference sequence). This CDR3 spans 15 amino acids. The V gene lost 0 bases and the J gene lost 5 bases, with 13 bases spanning the gap. The chain couples TRBV7-9 to TRBJ2-5; D remains unclear. This receptor was identified in a human donor in a cohort sampled during active COVID-19. The material sequenced was peripheral blood. CDR3 amino acids: CASSLAVRPRETQYF. CDR3 in DNA: TGTGCCAGCAGCTTAGCGGTCCGTCCTCGGGAGACCCAGTACTTC.